This entry describes one T cell receptor (beta chain). Other DNA sequences in the sample encode the same CDR3. These data are taken from a study of blood T cell repertoires in COVID-19. Study-level background: Collection of acute and convalescent COVID-19 samples took place in the United States, Italy and Spain. The analysed material was cDNA or gDNA that came from T cells, B-cell-depleted T cells, or PBMCs.

In the original workflow: Estimation of nucleated cell counts was performed using reference gene primer amplification. The method was immunoSEQ multiplex PCR; TCRdb's version includes in-frame clones alone and lacks a portion of them. V, J and clone size are taken as reported in that table, and D and trimming were inferred from the DNA itself. The top ten hold around 4.2% of the sample, which has 90,000 to 120,000 clones, almost 85% seen once. V dropped 8 bases and J dropped 7; count of bases not matched to a gene: 15. Germline V gene sequence: CDR1 ENHRY, CDR2 SYGVKD. The CDR3 spans 15 residues. The chain employs TRBV10-3 and TRBJ2-7; TRBD1 matches 9 bases. This TCR came from a human donor in a cohort sampled during active COVID-19. The sequenced sample was peripheral blood. The chain's CDR3 is CAIGGLDRGEREQYF. DNA for the CDR3: TGTGCCATCGGGGGTCTCGACAGGGGGGAGAGGGAGCAGTACTTC.